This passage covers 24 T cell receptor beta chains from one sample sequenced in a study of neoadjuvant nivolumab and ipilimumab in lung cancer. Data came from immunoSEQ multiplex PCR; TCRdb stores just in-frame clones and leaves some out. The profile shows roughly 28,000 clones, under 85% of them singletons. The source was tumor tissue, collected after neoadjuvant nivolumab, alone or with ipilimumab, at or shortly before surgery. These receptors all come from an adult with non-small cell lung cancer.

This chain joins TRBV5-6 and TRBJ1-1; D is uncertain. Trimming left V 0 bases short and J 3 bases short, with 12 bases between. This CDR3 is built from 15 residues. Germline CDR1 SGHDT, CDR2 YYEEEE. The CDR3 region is CASSLGRSKDTEAFF. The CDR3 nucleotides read TGTGCCAGCAGCTTGGGACGGTCGAAAGACACTGAAGCTTTCTTT.

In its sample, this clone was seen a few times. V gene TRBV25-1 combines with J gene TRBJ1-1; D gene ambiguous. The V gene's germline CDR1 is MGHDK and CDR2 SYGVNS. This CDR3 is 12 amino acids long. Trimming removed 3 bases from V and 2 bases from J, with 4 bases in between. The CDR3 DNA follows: TGTGCCAGCAGTGACCCCAACACTGAAGCTTTCTTT. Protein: CASSDPNTEAFF.

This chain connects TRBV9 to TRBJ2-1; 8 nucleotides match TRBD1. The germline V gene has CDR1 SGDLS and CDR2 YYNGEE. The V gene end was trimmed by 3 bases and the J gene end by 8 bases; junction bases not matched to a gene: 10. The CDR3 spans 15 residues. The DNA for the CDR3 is TGTGCCAGCAGCGGTCTTAGACAGGGGCACGATGAGCAGTTCTTC. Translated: CASSGLRQGHDEQFF.

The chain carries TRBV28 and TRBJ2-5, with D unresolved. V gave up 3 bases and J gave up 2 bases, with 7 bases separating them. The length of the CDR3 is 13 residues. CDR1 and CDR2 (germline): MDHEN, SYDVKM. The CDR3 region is CASSLVFQETQYF. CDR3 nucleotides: TGTGCCAGCAGTTTGGTCTTTCAAGAGACCCAGTACTTC.

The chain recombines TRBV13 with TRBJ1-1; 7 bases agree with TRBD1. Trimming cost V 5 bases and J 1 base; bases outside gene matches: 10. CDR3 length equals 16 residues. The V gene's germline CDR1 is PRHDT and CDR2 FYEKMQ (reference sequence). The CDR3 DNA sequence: TGTGCCAGCAGCGTCACGACAGGGTCCCCGAACACTGAAGCTTTCTTT. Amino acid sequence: CASSVTTGSPNTEAFF.

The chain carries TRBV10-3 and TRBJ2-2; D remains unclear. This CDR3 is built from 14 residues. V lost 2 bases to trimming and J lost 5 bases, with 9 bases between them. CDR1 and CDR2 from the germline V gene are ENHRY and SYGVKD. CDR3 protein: CAISENSETGELFF. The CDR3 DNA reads TGTGCCATCAGTGAGAATTCGGAGACCGGGGAGCTGTTTTTT.

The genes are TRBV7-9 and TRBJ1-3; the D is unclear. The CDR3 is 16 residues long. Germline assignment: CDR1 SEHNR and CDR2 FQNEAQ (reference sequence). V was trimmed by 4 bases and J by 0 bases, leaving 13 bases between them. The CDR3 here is CASSWTTATSGNTIYF. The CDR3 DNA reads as TGTGCCAGCAGCTGGACCACAGCGACCTCTGGAAACACCATATATTTT.

This CDR3 is CASSPQGAGMALHF. The CDR3 DNA reads TGTGCCAGCAGCCCACAGGGGGCGGGTATGGCCCTCCACTTT. The chain employs TRBV7-8 and TRBJ1-6; 9 nucleotides line up with TRBD1. V lost 5 bases, J lost 14 bases, and 10 bases stayed unmatched. Germline V CDR1 and CDR2: SGHVS, FQNEAQ. The CDR3 totals 14 residues.

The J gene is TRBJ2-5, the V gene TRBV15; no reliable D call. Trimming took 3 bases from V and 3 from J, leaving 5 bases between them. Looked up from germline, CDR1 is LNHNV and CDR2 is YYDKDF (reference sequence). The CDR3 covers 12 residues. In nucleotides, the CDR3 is TGTGCCACCAGCAGGGAAGAAGAGACCCAGTACTTC. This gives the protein CATSREEETQYF.

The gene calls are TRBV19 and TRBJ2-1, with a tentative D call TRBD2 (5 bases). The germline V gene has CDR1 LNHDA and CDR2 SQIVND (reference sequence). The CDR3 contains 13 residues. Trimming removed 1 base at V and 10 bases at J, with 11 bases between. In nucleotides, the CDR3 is TGTGCCAGTAGTATAGGAGGGCCCCAGGAGCAGTTCTTC. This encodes CASSIGGPQEQFF.

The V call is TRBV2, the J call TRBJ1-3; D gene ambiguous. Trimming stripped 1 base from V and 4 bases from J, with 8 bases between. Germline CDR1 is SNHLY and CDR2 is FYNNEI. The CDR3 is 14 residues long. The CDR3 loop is CASSEGSVGNTIYF. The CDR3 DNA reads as TGTGCCAGCAGTGAAGGCTCGGTCGGAAACACCATATATTTT.

CDR3: CASSFGGNTEAFF. In DNA form, the CDR3 reads TGTGCCAGCAGCTTTGGGGGTAACACTGAAGCTTTCTTT. The chain carries TRBV11-2 and TRBJ1-1; maybe TRBD1 (5 bases). This CDR3 contains 13 residues. The V end was cut by 3 bases, the J end by 2 bases, with 7 bases between. Germline loops: CDR1 SGHAT, CDR2 FQNNGV.

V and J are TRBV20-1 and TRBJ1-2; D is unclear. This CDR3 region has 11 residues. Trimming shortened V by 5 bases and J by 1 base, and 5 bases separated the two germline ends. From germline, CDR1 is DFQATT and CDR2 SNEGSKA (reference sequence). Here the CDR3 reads CSASVNYGYTF. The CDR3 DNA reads TGCAGTGCTTCAGTTAACTATGGCTACACCTTC.

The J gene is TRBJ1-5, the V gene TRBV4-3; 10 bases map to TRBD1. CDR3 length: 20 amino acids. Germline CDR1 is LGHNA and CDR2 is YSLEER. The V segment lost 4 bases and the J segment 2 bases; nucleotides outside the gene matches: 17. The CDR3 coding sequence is TGCGCCAGCAGCCCGGGCCCCGGGACAGGGGATTTCAACGGCAATCAGCCCCAGCATTTT. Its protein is CASSPGPGTGDFNGNQPQHF.

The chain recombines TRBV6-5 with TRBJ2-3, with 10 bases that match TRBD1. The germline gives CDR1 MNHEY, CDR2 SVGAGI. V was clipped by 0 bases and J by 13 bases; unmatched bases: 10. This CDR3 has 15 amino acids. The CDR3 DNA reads TGTGCCAGCAGTTACTCGATTTACGGGACAGGGGATAAGTATTTT. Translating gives CASSYSIYGTGDKYF.

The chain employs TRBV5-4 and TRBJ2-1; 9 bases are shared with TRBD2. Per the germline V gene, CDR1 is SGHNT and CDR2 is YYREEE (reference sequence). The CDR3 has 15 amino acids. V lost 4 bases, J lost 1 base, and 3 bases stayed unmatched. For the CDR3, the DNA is TGTGCCAGCAGCCCAGCGGGAGGATCCTACAATGAGCAGTTCTTC. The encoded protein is CASSPAGGSYNEQFF.

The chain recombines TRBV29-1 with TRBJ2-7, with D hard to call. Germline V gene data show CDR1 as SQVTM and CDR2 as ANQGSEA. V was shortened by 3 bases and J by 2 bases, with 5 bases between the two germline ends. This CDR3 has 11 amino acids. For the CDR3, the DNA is TGCAGCGTTGAGGGGACCTACGAGCAGTACTTC. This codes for CSVEGTYEQYF.

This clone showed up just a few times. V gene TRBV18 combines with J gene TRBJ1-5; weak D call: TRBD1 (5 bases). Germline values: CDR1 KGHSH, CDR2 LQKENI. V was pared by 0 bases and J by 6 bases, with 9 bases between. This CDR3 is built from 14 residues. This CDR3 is CASSPPGEAQPQHF. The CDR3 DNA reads TGTGCCAGCTCACCACCAGGGGAGGCTCAGCCCCAGCATTTT.

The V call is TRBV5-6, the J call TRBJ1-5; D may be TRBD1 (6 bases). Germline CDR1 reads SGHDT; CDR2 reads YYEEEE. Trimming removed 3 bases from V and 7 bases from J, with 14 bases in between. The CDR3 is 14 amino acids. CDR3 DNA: TGTGCCAGCAGCTCGACAGGTATAGGACAGCCCCAGCATTTT. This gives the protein CASSSTGIGQPQHF.

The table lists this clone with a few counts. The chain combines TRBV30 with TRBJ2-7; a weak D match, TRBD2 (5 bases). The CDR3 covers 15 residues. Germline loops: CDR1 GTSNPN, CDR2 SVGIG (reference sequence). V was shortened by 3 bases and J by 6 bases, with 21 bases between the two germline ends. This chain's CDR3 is CAWRATGKWSSEQYF. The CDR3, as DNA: TGTGCCTGGAGGGCGACCGGGAAATGGAGCTCCGAGCAGTACTTC.

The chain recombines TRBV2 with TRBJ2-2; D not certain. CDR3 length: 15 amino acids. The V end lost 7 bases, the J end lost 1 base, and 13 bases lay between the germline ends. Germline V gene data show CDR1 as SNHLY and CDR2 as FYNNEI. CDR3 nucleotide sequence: TGTGCCAGCACCACGAGATTGGGGAACACCGGGGAGCTGTTTTTT. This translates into CASTTRLGNTGELFF.

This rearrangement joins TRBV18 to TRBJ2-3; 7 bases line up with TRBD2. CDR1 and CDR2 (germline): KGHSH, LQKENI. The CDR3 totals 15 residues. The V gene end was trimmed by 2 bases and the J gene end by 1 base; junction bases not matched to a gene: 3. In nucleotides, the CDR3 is TGTGCCAGCTCACCAAGGCTAGCGGGCACAGATACGCAGTATTTT. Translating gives CASSPRLAGTDTQYF.

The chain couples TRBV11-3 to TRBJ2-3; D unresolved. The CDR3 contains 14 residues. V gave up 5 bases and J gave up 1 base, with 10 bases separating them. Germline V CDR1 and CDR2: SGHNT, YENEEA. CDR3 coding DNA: TGTGCCAGCAGCGCGTCTGGAGGCACAGATACGCAGTATTTT. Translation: CASSASGGTDTQYF.

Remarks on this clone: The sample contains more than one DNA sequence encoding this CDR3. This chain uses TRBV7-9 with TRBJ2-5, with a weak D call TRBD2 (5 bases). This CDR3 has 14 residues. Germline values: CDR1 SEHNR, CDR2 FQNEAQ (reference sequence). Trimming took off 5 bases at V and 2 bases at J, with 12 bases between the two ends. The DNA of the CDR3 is TGTGCCAGCAGCCCGCCAGGAGGACAAGAGACCCAGTACTTC. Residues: CASSPPGGQETQYF.